The next 27 T cell receptor beta chains were all read from a single sample in a study of metastatic and nonmetastatic thyroid tumors. Every patient underwent thyroid surgery untreated. MiXCR was used by TCRdb to re-call the PCR reads. Of fewer than 70,000 clones listed, under 30% are singletons. The specimen was blood. The receptors come from a female donor with papillary thyroid cancer or a benign thyroid nodule (not recorded which). Some clones in this sample may be carry-over from other donors' samples.

The chain recombines TRBV5-6 with TRBJ2-5, with 7 bases matching TRBD1. V shed 0 bases, J shed 2 bases, and the junction held 4 bases outside the gene matches. Per the germline V gene, CDR1 is SGHDT and CDR2 is YYEEEE. The CDR3 covers 15 residues. As DNA, the CDR3 is TGTGCCAGCAGCTTGGAGGCAGGGGGTCAAGAGACCCAGTACTTC. Translated: CASSLEAGGQETQYF.

This rearrangement joins TRBV6-1 to TRBJ2-2, with 10 nucleotides matching TRBD1. Unmatched junction bases numbered 9, after V lost 11 bases and J lost 3 bases. The germline V gene encodes CDR1 MNHNS and CDR2 SASEGT. The CDR3 is 15 amino acids. CDR3 nucleotides: TGTGCCGCCTCCGCCGGGACAGGGGACACCGGGGAGCTGTTTTTT. Translation: CAASAGTGDTGELFF.

V gene TRBV11-3 combines with J gene TRBJ1-2, with a tentative D call TRBD1 (5 bases). The CDR3 consists of 11 residues. Trimming pared 0 bases from V and 10 bases from J, leaving 6 bases between. Germline V CDR1 and CDR2: SGHNT, YENEEA. The CDR3 protein is CASSLEGVYTF. DNA of the CDR3: TGTGCCAGCAGCTTAGAAGGGGTCTACACCTTC.

For this clone: Other nucleotide sequences in the sample specify the same CDR3. The V gene is TRBV7-8, the J gene TRBJ2-5; possible D gene TRBD1, 6 bases. The V gene's germline CDR1 is SGHVS and CDR2 FQNEAQ. CDR3 length equals 13 residues. With 3 bases removed from V and 2 bases from J, the gap between germline ends came to 7 bases. CDR3 sequence reads: CASSLGTQETQYF. CDR3 nucleotide sequence: TGTGCCAGCAGCTTGGGGACACAAGAGACCCAGTACTTC.

In the case of this clone: The CDR3 does not end in the conserved phenylalanine or tryptophan, so this is likely a read error. The DNA is omitted, as the CDR3 cannot be located on it reliably, and the CDR3 follows TCRdb's listing. V and J are TRBV27 and TRBJ1-6; the table assigns TRBD1, which was not confirmed against the DNA. The CDR3 totals 16 residues, both ends included. Per the germline V gene, CDR1 is MNHEY and CDR2 is SMNVEV (reference sequence). The CDR3 loop is CASSSLAYPGQNSPLH.

This clone has ten or more counts. V gene TRBV20-1 combines with J gene TRBJ2-5, with 10 nucleotides matching TRBD2. The trim removed 1 base at V and 5 bases at J, leaving 10 bases unmatched. CDR1 DFQATT and CDR2 SNEGSKA come from the germline V gene (reference sequence). The CDR3 sequence is 16 residues long. In nucleotides, the CDR3 is TGCAGTGCTAGAGGGGAATTAGCGGGAGGATGGGAGACCCAGTACTTC. It codes for CSARGELAGGWETQYF.

V usage is TRBV10-2 and J usage is TRBJ2-2; D uncertain. The CDR3 length is 13 residues. Per the germline V gene, CDR1 is WSHSY and CDR2 is SAAADI. The V and J ends lost 6 bases and 2 bases respectively, with 7 bases between them. The CDR3 sequence is CASRRSNTGELFF. The CDR3 DNA reads TGCGCCAGCAGACGGTCAAACACCGGGGAGCTGTTTTTT.

The rearrangement links TRBV6-4 to TRBJ2-7, with a weak D call TRBD2 (7 bases). V lost 0 bases to trimming and J lost 2 bases, with 26 bases between them. Germline lookup yields CDR1 MRHNA and CDR2 SNTAGT. There are 20 residues in the CDR3. The CDR3 DNA reads TGTGCCAGCAGTGACTCGATGCGGGGGTTGGGAGACAGGTCGCCCTACGAGCAGTACTTC. It encodes CASSDSMRGLGDRSPYEQYF.

This clone was observed a few times. The chain joins TRBV6-2 or TRBV6-3 to TRBJ2-1, with D perhaps matching TRBD1 (5 bases). Trimming left V 7 bases short and J 5 bases short, with 15 bases between. The germline V gene encodes CDR1 MNHEY and CDR2 SVGEGT. The CDR3 is 14 residues long. The CDR3 bases are TGTGCCAGCACCCACCTGGGGCGCGACAATGAGCAGTTCTTC. Protein: CASTHLGRDNEQFF.

V gene TRBV13 combines with J gene TRBJ1-4; D remains ambiguous. V lost 1 base, J lost 3 bases, and 15 bases lay in between. Germline assignment: CDR1 PRHDT and CDR2 FYEKMQ (reference sequence). This CDR3 comprises 17 residues. Here the CDR3 reads CASSLAGPEAANEKLFF. The CDR3 DNA reads as TGTGCCAGCAGCTTAGCCGGGCCGGAGGCAGCTAATGAAAAACTGTTTTTT.

This clone was counted a few times. The genes are TRBV7-6 and TRBJ2-3, with D unclear. Germline CDR1 SGHVS, CDR2 FNYEAQ. Trimming cost V 1 base and J 2 bases, with 10 bases left between them. CDR3 length: 15 residues. The CDR3 reads CASSLGVLVTDTQYF. The CDR3 bases are TGTGCCAGCAGCTTAGGAGTGCTAGTCACAGATACGCAGTATTTT.

The rearrangement joins TRBV5-1 to TRBJ1-2; D not resolved. The V gene lost 0 bases and the J gene lost 1 base, with 7 bases spanning the gap. CDR1 SGHRS and CDR2 YFSETQ come from the germline V gene. The CDR3 has 14 residues. The CDR3 region has the DNA TGCGCCAGCAGCTTGGAACAGATTAACTATGGCTACACCTTC. It specifies CASSLEQINYGYTF. Filled out from reference TRBV5-1 and TRBJ1-2, the complete variable domain reads KAGVTQTPRYLIKTRGQQVTLSCSPISGHRSVSWYQQTPGQGLQFLFEYFSETQRNKGNFPGRFSGRQFSNSRSEMNVSTLELGDSALYLCASSLEQINYGYTFGSGTRLTVV.

By share of the sample, this clone is large. The gene calls are TRBV19 and TRBJ1-5, with unresolved D. Looked up from germline, CDR1 is LNHDA and CDR2 is SQIVND (reference sequence). V was clipped by 9 bases and J by 5 bases, with 14 bases between them. CDR3 length: 13 amino acids. The CDR3 here is CASNPRRDQPQHF. As DNA, the CDR3 is TGTGCCAGCAATCCTCGGAGGGATCAGCCCCAGCATTTT.

V and J are TRBV19 and TRBJ2-7; possible D gene TRBD2, 8 bases. CDR1 and CDR2 from the germline V gene are LNHDA and SQIVND (reference sequence). The CDR3 runs 20 residues. The V and J ends lost 1 base and 0 bases respectively, with 25 bases between them. CDR3 sequence reads: CASSIALRQGLAGYSYEQYF. Written as DNA, the CDR3 is TGTGCCAGTAGTATAGCTCTCCGACAGGGCCTAGCGGGTTACTCCTACGAGCAGTACTTC.

The sample holds a few counts of this clone. CDR3 protein: CNKTLTPYF. CDR3 nucleotides: TGCAACAAAACCCTGACCCCGTATTTT. The chain has TRBV29-1 and TRBJ2-3; no definite D call. Germline V gene sequence: CDR1 SQVTM, CDR2 ANQGSEA. This CDR3 has 9 amino acids.

The chain recombines TRBV5-1 with TRBJ2-5; maybe TRBD1 (6 bases). CDR3 length: 13 residues. V dropped 5 bases and J dropped 4 bases, with 12 bases sitting between them. Germline assignment: CDR1 SGHRS and CDR2 YFSETQ. The CDR3 sequence is CASSRTGLETQYF. In DNA, the CDR3 is TGCGCCAGCAGTCGAACAGGGTTAGAGACCCAGTACTTC.

This clone was seen a few times. V and J are TRBV7-9 and TRBJ2-7; TRBD2 is a possible D gene (6 bases). The CDR3 length is 13 residues. V lost 5 bases and J 9 bases, leaving 17 bases between the germline ends. CDR1 SEHNR and CDR2 FQNEAQ come from the germline V gene (reference sequence). CDR3 DNA: TGTGCCAGCAGCCGCGGGGCCTTCTCCGTGCAGTACTTC. Encoded protein: CASSRGAFSVQYF.

This clone turned up a few times. The chain couples TRBV6-5 to TRBJ2-3; TRBD2 is a possible D gene (6 bases). V lost 0 bases, J lost 3 bases, and 13 bases lay in between. This CDR3 contains 16 residues. The germline V gene has CDR1 MNHEY and CDR2 SVGAGI. CDR3 sequence reads: CASSYSNAGTTDTQYF. The CDR3 DNA is TGTGCCAGCAGTTACTCTAACGCGGGGACGACAGATACGCAGTATTTT.

This clone was seen more than once but under ten times. The gene calls are TRBV7-2 and TRBJ1-2; no clear D. This CDR3 comprises 11 residues. Trimming stripped 5 bases from V and 6 bases from J, with 7 bases between. The germline V gene has CDR1 SGHTA and CDR2 FQGNSA. The CDR3 here is CASSPRDGYTF. The CDR3 region has the DNA TGTGCCAGCAGCCCTCGGGATGGCTACACCTTC.

A few counts support this clone. The chain uses TRBV6-5 and TRBJ1-5, with TRBD1 matching 7 bases. Germline V gene data show CDR1 as MNHEY and CDR2 as SVGAGI. The CDR3 length is 14 residues. V trimming: 3 bases; J trimming: 4 bases; junction bases outside the gene matches: 3. CDR3 sequence (DNA): TGTGCCAGCAGTTATACAGGGGCGAATCAGCCCCAGCATTTT. Protein sequence: CASSYTGANQPQHF.

The chain combines TRBV30 with TRBJ1-3; D is ambiguous. Germline V gene lookup returns CDR1 GTSNPN and CDR2 SVGIG (reference sequence). The CDR3 covers 12 residues. V lost 0 bases and J 4 bases, leaving 4 bases between the germline ends. The CDR3 region is CAWSVEGNTIYF. The CDR3 DNA reads as TGTGCCTGGAGTGTCGAAGGAAACACCATATATTTT.

V is TRBV6-1 and J is TRBJ2-3, with 11 bases fitting TRBD2. With 2 bases clipped from V and 4 bases from J, the junction kept 2 bases outside the gene matches. This CDR3 is built from 15 residues. CDR1 and CDR2 (germline): MNHNS, SASEGT. CDR3: CASSEKLAGADTQYF. In DNA form, the CDR3 reads TGTGCCAGCAGTGAAAAACTAGCGGGAGCAGATACGCAGTATTTT.

The CDR3 reads CASTQGVGTEAFF. For the CDR3, the DNA is TGTGCCAGCACCCAGGGTGTGGGAACTGAAGCTTTCTTT. This sequence joins TRBV6-1 and TRBJ1-1; maybe TRBD1 (5 bases). V gave up 7 bases and J gave up 5 bases, with 14 bases separating them. The CDR3 sequence is 13 residues long. CDR1 and CDR2 from the germline V gene are MNHNS and SASEGT.

CDR3 loop: CSATPRQGWSYEQYF. The CDR3 DNA reads TGCAGTGCTACCCCGAGACAGGGATGGTCCTACGAGCAGTACTTC. This rearrangement joins TRBV20-1 to TRBJ2-7, with 7 bases identical to TRBD1. V was clipped by 4 bases and J by 1 base; unmatched bases: 10. In germline, CDR1 is DFQATT, CDR2 SNEGSKA (reference sequence). There are 15 residues in the CDR3.

This clone turned up a few times. The chain employs TRBV10-2 and TRBJ2-5, with 8 bases aligning to TRBD1. Germline trimming cut 8 bases from V and 5 bases from J; bases unmatched to any gene: 7. This CDR3 has 13 residues. Germline values: CDR1 WSHSY, CDR2 SAAADI. This chain's CDR3 is CASPDRVGETQYF. CDR3 DNA sequence: TGCGCCAGCCCGGACAGGGTCGGTGAGACCCAGTACTTC.

The sample holds a few counts of this clone. V is TRBV6-1 and J is TRBJ2-1, with D unclear. This CDR3 comprises 15 residues. The V gene's germline CDR1 is MNHNS and CDR2 SASEGT. V dropped 2 bases and J dropped 0 bases, with 8 bases sitting between them. The CDR3 spells CASSEWHPSYNEQFF. In nucleotides, the CDR3 is TGTGCCAGCAGTGAATGGCACCCCTCCTACAATGAGCAGTTCTTC.

Only a few counts were recorded for this clone. The genes are TRBV11-3 and TRBJ2-1; D is tentatively TRBD1 or TRBD2 (5 bases each). This CDR3 has 16 residues. Trimming removed 2 bases from V and 6 bases from J, with 17 bases in between. The V gene's germline CDR1 is SGHNT and CDR2 YENEEA. The CDR3 DNA reads TGTGCCAGCAGCTTACGTACAGGACTTGCTCCCAATGAGCAGTTCTTC. This gives the protein CASSLRTGLAPNEQFF.